This T cell receptor beta chain derives from a study of T cells after yellow fever vaccination. TCRdb reprocessed the 5' RACE reads with MiXCR, giving one entry per CDR3 protein. This sample has roughly 400,000 distinct CDR3 sequences, with under 20% found just once. Germline V gene lookup returns CDR1 SEHNR and CDR2 FQNEAQ (reference sequence). CDR3 length: 14 residues. V was shortened by 4 bases and J by 3 bases, with 12 bases between the two germline ends. V and J are TRBV7-9 and TRBJ1-2, with D possibly being TRBD1 (6 bases). This material consisted of PBMCs, taken before the yellow fever booster vaccination. The sequence was collected from a man aged 18-30 years who received the YFV17D yellow fever vaccine. CDR3 residues: CASSSTGNHYGYTF. CDR3 sequence (DNA): TGTGCCAGCAGCTCAACAGGGAATCACTATGGCTACACCTTC.